A single T cell receptor beta chain is shown here with its context. Its antigen is as yet unknown. PCR was performed using 60 Vbeta and 13 Jbeta primers. Produced via immunoSEQ multiplex PCR; TCRdb's table is partial and in-frame only. In the table there are roughly 100,000 clones, about 85% of which are singletons. These data come from a study of cytomegalovirus exposure and HLA in healthy donors. Study background: Among the approximately 400 genotyped donors, around 81% were placed in the Caucasian-associated ancestry cluster. Study observations and caveats: A later analysis appeared to link common viral pathogens to several of the most significant clusters. Fewer N-insertions (relative to the roughly 630-donor mean) were reportedly seen in an Asian-associated ancestry cluster in a later analysis. The study had only CMV serostatus as immune exposure information.

Specimen: PBMCs. This TCR derives from a man aged 30 to 45 in good health and CMV-seronegative.

The CDR3 is CASSSTSGQETQYF. Here the CDR3 DNA reads TGTGCCAGCAGCTCCACTAGCGGCCAAGAGACCCAGTACTTC. The chain links TRBV5-6 to TRBJ2-5; 8 bases match TRBD2. CDR3 size: 14 residues. J gave up 1 base and V 3 bases, and 2 bases lay outside the gene matches. In germline, CDR1 is SGHDT, CDR2 YYEEEE.